This T cell receptor beta chain was captured in a study of T cells in Graves' hyperthyroidism and ophthalmopathy. Study findings and constraints: Most thyroid clonotypes expanded above 0.001 were also detected in blood. Ophthalmopathy was distinguished from stable hyperthyroidism by 13 V-J signatures.

From RNA transcripts, TCR beta CDR3 regions were amplified. Using the HTBI primer set, a first-round RT-PCR was run on the TCR CDR3. One entry per CDR3 protein, called by TCRdb with MiXCR from the multiplex PCR reads. The sample includes about 590,000 distinct CDR3 sequences, about 15% of them seen just once. The V end lost 0 bases, the J end lost 3 bases, and 9 bases lay between the germline ends. The V gene's germline CDR1 is LNHNV and CDR2 YYDKDF (reference sequence). The length of the CDR3 is 15 residues. This clonotype was seen a handful of times. Its cognate antigen is unknown. The clonotype comes from a woman aged 25 to 45 with Graves' hyperthyroidism. What was sequenced was blood. The chain employs TRBV15 and TRBJ1-5; D is undetermined. The CDR3 coding sequence is TGTGCCACCAGCAGAGATTGGGGTAACAATCAGCCCCAGCATTTT. This sequence encodes CATSRDWGNNQPQHF.